A single sample gave rise to the 3 T cell receptor beta chains below, sequenced in a study of T cells in localized non-small cell lung cancer. Here immunoSEQ multiplex PCR was the method, and the copy in TCRdb shows in-frame clones only, minus some. This table has some 5,900 clones, 28% appearing once. This material consisted of lung tumor tissue, taken before any cancer treatment. These receptor sequences come from a female donor of 60 years or more with stage I lung adenocarcinoma.

The rearrangement uses TRBV10-3 and TRBJ2-4; 7 bases map to TRBD1. The CDR3 has 15 residues. Germline CDR1 ENHRY, CDR2 SYGVKD. J gave up 5 bases and V 0 bases, and 4 bases lay outside the gene matches. In DNA, the CDR3 is TGTGCCATCAGTGAGTCTGCAGGGGGAGAAAACATTCAGTACTTC. Translation gives CAISESAGGENIQYF.

This clone was seen a handful of times. This chain uses TRBV11-3 with TRBJ1-2, with 7 bases matching TRBD1. Germline CDR1 SGHNT, CDR2 YENEEA. The CDR3 length is 15 residues. Unmatched junction bases numbered 9, after V lost 5 bases and J lost 3 bases. CDR3 region: CASSREDRWDYGYTF. CDR3 sequence (DNA): TGTGCCAGCAGCAGAGAGGACAGGTGGGACTATGGCTACACCTTC.

The J gene is TRBJ1-1, the V gene TRBV19; the match to TRBD1 covers 9 bases. The CDR3 runs 14 residues. The V gene end was trimmed by 3 bases and the J gene end by 4 bases; junction bases not matched to a gene: 3. The V gene's germline CDR1 is LNHDA and CDR2 SQIVND (reference sequence). The DNA of the CDR3 is TGTGCCAGTAGTATGGGACAGGGAGGCACTGAAGCTTTCTTT. Protein product: CASSMGQGGTEAFF.